This T cell receptor (beta chain) stems from a study of blood T cell repertoires in COVID-19. Study-level information: The samples span acute and convalescent COVID-19 from the United States, Italy and Spain. T cells, B-cell-depleted T cells, or PBMCs provided the cDNA or gDNA that served as material.

While infection was still active, Seattle patients were enrolled and then followed longitudinally. Study processing details: By means of reference gene primer amplification, nucleated cell counts were estimated. Generated by immunoSEQ multiplex PCR, the TCRdb table keeps only in-frame clones and is missing some. V and J calls and clone size follow that table, whereas D and trimming were derived from the DNA. The table lists a few hundred thousand clones, 91% of them singletons. From germline, CDR1 is LGHNA and CDR2 YNFKEQ. This CDR3 spans 17 amino acids. Germline trimming cut 0 bases from V and 0 bases from J; bases unmatched to any gene: 7.

This chain joins TRBV4-2 and TRBJ2-7, with 8 bases matching TRBD1. The sequenced material came from peripheral blood. The sequence was obtained from a person aged 18 to 30 with COVID-19, enrolled during active disease. CDR3: CASSQDVTGANSYEQYF. CDR3 DNA: TGTGCCAGCAGCCAAGACGTGACAGGGGCCAACTCCTACGAGCAGTACTTC.